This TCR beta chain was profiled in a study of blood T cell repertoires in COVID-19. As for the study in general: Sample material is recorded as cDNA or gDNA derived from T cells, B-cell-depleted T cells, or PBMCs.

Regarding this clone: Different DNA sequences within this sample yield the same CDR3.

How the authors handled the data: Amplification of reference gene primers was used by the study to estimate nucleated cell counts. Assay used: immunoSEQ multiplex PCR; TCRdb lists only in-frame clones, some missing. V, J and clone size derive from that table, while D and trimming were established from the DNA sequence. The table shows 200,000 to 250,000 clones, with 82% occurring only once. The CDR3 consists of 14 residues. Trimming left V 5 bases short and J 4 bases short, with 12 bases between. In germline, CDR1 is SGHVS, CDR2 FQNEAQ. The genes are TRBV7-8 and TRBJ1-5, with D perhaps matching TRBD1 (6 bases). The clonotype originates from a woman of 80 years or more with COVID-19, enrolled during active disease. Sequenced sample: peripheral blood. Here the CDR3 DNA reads TGTGCCAGCAGCCGCAGGGGAGGGAATCAGCCCCAGCATTTT. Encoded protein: CASSRRGGNQPQHF.